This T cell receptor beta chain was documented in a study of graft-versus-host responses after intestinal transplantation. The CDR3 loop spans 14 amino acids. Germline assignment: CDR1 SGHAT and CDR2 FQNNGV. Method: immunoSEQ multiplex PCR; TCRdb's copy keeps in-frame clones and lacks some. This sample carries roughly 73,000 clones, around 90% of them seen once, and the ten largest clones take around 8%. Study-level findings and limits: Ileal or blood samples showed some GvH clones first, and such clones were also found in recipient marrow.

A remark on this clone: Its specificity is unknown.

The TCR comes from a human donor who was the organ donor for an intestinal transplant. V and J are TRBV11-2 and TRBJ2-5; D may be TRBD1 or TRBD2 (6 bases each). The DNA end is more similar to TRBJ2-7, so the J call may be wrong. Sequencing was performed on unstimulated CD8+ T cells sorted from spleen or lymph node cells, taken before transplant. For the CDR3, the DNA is TGTGCCAGCAGCTTCCCGGGGGCCCAATACGAGCAGTACTTC. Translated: CASSFPGAQYEQYF.